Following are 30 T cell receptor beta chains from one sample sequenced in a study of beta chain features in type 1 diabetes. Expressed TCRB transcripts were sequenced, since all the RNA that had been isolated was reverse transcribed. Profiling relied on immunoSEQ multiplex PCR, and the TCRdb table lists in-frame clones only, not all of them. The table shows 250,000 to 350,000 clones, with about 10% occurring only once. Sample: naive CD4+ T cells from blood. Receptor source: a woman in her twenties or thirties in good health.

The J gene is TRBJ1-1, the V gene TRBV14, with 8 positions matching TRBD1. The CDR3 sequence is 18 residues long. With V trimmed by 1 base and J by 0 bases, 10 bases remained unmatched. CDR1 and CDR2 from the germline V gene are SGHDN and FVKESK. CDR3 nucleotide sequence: TGTGCCAGCAGCCAAGTTTCATCCGGGACAGGTGTGAACACTGAAGCTTTCTTT. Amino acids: CASSQVSSGTGVNTEAFF.

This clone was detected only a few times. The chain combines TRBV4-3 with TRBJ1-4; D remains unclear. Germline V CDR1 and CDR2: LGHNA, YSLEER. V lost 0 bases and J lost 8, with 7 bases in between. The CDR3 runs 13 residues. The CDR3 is CASSQDWREKLFF. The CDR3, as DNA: TGCGCCAGCAGCCAAGATTGGAGGGAAAAACTGTTTTTT.

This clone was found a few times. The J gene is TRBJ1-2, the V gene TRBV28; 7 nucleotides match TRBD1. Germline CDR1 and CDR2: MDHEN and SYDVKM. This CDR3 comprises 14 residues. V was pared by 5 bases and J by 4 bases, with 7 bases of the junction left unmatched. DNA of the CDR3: TGTGCCAGCAGTCCGACGACAGGGCTCTATGGCTACACCTTC. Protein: CASSPTTGLYGYTF.

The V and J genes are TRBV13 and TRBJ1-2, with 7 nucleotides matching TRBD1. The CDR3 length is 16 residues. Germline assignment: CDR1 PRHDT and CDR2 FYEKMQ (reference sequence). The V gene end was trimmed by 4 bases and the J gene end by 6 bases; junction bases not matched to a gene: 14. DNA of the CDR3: TGTGCCAGCAGCTACGACAGGGCCCAGGTTATGGATGGCTACACCTTC. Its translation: CASSYDRAQVMDGYTF.

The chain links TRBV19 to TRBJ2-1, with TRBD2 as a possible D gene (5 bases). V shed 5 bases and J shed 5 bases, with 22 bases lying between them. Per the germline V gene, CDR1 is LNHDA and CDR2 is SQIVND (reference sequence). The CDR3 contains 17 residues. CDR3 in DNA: TGTGCCAGTAGTGGGTCCACTATAGCGAGGATCCACAATGAGCAGTTCTTC. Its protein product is CASSGSTIARIHNEQFF.

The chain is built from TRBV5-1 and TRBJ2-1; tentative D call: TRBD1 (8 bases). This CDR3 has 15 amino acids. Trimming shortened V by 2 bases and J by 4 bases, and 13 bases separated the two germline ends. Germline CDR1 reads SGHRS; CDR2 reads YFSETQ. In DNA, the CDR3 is TGCGCCAGCAGCTTCGGACAGGGACTATACAATGAGCAGTTCTTC. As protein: CASSFGQGLYNEQFF.

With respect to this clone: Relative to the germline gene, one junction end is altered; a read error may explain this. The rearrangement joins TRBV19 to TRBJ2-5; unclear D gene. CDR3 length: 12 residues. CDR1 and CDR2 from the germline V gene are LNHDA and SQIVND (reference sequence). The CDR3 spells CASSIEGEAQYF. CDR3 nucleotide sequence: TGTGCCAGTAGTATAGAAGGAGAGGCCCAGTACTTC.

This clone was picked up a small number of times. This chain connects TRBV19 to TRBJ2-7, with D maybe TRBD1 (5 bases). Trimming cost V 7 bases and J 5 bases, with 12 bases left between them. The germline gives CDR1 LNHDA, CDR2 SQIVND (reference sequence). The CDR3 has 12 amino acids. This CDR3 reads CASIAGLHEQYF. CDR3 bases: TGTGCCAGTATCGCAGGGCTCCACGAGCAGTACTTC.

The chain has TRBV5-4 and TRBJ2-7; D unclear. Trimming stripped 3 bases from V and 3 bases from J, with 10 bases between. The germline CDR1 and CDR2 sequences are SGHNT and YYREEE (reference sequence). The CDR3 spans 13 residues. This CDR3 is CASSSHLSYEQYF. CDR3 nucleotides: TGTGCCAGCAGCTCCCACCTGAGCTACGAGCAGTACTTC. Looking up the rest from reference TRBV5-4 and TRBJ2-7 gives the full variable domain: ETGVTQSPTHLIKTRGQQVTLRCSSQSGHNTVSWYQQALGQGPQFIFQYYREEENGRGNFPPRFSGLQFPNYSSELNVNALELDDSALYLCASSSHLSYEQYFGPGTRLTVT.

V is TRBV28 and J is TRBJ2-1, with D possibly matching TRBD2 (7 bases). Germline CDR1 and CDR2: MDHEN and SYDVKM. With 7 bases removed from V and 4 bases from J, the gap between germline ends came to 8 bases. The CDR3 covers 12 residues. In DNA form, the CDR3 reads TGTGCCAGCAAGGGGGGGTACAATGAGCAGTTCTTC. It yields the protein CASKGGYNEQFF.

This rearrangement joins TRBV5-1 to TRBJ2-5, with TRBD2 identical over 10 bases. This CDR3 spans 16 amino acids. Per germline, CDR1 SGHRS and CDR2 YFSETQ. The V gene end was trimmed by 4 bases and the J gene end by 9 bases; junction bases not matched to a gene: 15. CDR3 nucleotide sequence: TGCGCCAGCAGCCCGGTTGCTAGCGGGAGTAATCCGGCCCAGTACTTC. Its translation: CASSPVASGSNPAQYF.

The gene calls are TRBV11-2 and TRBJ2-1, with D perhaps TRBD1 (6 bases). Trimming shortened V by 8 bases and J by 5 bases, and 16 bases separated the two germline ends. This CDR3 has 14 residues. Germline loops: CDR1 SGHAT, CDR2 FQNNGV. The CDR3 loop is CASGTPRTDNEQFF. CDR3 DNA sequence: TGTGCCAGCGGGACACCTCGTACCGACAATGAGCAGTTCTTC.

The CDR3 region is CASSSTSGMGEQFF. CDR3 DNA sequence: TGTGCCAGTAGTTCGACTAGCGGGATGGGGGAGCAGTTCTTC. V is TRBV19 and J is TRBJ2-1, with 11 bases that match TRBD2. In germline, CDR1 is LNHDA, CDR2 SQIVND (reference sequence). The CDR3 extends over 14 amino acids. With 5 bases clipped from V and 10 bases from J, the junction kept 7 bases outside the gene matches.

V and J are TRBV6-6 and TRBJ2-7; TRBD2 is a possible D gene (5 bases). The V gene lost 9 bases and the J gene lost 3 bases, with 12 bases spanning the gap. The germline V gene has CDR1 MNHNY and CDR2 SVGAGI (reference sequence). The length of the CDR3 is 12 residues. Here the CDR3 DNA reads TGTGCCAGTGTAGCGCGGCTCTACGAGCAGTACTTC. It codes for CASVARLYEQYF.

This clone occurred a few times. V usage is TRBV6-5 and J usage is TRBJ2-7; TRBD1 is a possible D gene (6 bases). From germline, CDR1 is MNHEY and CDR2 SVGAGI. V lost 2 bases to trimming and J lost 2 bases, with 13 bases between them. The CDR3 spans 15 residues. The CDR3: CASSYAMDSTYEQYF. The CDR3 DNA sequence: TGTGCCAGCAGTTACGCCATGGACAGCACCTACGAGCAGTACTTC.

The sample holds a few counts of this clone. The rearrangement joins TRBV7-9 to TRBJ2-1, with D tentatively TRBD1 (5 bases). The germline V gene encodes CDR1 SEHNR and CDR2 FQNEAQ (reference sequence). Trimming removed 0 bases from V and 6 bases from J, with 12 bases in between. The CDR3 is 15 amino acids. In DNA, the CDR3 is TGTGCCAGCAGCTTAGCCCGGGCCAGGGCCAATGAGCAGTTCTTC. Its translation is CASSLARARANEQFF.

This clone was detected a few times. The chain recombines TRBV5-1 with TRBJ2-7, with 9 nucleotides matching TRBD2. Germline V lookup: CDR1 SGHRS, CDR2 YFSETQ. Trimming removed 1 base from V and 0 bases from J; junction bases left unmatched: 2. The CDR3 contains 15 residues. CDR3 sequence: CASSLSSGISYEQYF. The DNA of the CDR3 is TGCGCCAGCAGCTTGTCTAGCGGGATCTCCTACGAGCAGTACTTC.

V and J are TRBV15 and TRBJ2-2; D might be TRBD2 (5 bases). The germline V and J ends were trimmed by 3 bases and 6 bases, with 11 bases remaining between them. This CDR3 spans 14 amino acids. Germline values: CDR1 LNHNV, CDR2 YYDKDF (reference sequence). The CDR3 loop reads CATSRSGGSGELFF. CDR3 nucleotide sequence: TGTGCCACCAGCAGGAGTGGCGGGTCCGGGGAGCTGTTTTTT.

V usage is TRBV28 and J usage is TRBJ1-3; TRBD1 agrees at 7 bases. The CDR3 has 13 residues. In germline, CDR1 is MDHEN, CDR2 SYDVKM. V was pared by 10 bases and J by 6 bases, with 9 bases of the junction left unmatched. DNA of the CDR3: TGTGCCACCTATTGGACAGGCGCAAACACCATATATTTT. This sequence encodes CATYWTGANTIYF.

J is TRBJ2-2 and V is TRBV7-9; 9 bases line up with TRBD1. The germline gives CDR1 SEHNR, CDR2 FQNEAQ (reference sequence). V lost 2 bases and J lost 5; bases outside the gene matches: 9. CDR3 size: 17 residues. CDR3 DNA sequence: TGTGCCAGCAGCTTAAGACAGGGGGAAAGAGCGACCGGGGAGCTGTTTTTT. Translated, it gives CASSLRQGERATGELFF.

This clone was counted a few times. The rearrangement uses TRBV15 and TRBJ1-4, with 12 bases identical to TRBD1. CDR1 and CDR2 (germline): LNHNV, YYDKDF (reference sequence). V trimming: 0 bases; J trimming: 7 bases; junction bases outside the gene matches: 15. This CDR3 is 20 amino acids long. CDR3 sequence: CATSRDQEAGQGAVGEKLFF. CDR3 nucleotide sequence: TGTGCCACCAGCAGAGATCAAGAGGCGGGACAGGGGGCTGTCGGTGAAAAACTGTTTTTT.

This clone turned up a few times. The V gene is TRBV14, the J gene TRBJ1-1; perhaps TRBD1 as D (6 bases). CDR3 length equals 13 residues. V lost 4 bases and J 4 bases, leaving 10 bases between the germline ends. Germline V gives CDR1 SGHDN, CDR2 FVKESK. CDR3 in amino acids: CASSPRGRTEAFF. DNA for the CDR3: TGTGCCAGCAGCCCCAGGGGACGCACTGAAGCTTTCTTT.

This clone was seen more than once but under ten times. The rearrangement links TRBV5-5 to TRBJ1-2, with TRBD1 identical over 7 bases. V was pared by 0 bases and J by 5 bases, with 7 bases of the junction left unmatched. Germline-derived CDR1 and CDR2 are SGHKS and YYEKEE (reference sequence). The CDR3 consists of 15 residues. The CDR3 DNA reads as TGTGCCAGCAGCTTGGGGACAGGTTCCTCTTATGGCTACACCTTC. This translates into CASSLGTGSSYGYTF.

The CDR3 sequence is CASRSGTEAYEQYF. CDR3 nucleotides: TGTGCCAGCCGGTCCGGGACAGAGGCCTACGAGCAGTACTTC. The V and J genes are TRBV2 and TRBJ2-7, with TRBD1 matching 7 bases. The ends lost 8 bases at V and 2 bases at J; junction bases unmatched: 9. CDR1 is SNHLY and CDR2 is FYNNEI in the germline V gene. The CDR3 runs to 14 residues.

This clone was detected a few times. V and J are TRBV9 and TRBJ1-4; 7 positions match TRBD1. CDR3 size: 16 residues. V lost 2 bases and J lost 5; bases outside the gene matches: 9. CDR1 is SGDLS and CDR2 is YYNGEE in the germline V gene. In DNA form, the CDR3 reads TGTGCCAGCAGCGTTAAATCCGGGACAGACAATGAAAAACTGTTTTTT. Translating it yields CASSVKSGTDNEKLFF.

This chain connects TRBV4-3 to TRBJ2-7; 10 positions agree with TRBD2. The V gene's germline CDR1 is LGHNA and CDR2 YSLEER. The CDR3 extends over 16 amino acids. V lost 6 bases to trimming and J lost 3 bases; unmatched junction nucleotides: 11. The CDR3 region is CASSYRLAGSNYEQYF. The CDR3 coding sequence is TGCGCCAGCAGTTACAGACTAGCGGGTTCCAACTACGAGCAGTACTTC.

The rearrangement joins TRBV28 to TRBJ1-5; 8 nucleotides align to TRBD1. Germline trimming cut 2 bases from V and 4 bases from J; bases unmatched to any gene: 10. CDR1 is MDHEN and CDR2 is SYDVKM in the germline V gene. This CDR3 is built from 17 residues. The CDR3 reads CASSLGGQGARNQPQHF. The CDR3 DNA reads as TGTGCCAGCAGTTTAGGAGGGCAGGGGGCACGGAATCAGCCCCAGCATTTT.

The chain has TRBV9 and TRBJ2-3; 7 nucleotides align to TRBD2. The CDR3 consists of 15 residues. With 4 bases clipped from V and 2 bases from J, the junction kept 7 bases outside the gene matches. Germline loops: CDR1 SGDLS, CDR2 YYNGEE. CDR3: CASSRAGLTTDTQYF. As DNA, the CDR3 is TGTGCCAGCAGCAGAGCGGGACTTACCACAGATACGCAGTATTTT.

The CDR3 protein is CASSLAGRGLADTQYF. The CDR3 bases are TGTGCCAGCAGCTTGGCGGGCAGGGGGCTGGCAGATACGCAGTATTTT. The V gene is TRBV5-4, the J gene TRBJ2-3, with 8 bases identical to TRBD1. The germline V gene encodes CDR1 SGHNT and CDR2 YYREEE (reference sequence). The CDR3 runs to 16 residues. With V trimmed by 0 bases and J by 4 bases, 7 bases remained unmatched.

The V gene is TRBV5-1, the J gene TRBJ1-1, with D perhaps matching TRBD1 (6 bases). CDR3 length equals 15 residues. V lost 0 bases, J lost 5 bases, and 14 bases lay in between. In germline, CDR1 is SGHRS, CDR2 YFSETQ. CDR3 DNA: TGCGCCAGCAGCTTGGCCCCCGGGACAACGACTGAAGCTTTCTTT. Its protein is CASSLAPGTTTEAFF.